This record looks at one T cell receptor (beta chain) sequence and its context. No antigen is known for it. The data were taken from a study of T cell repertoires in cytomegalovirus infection. The wider study: As its CMV epitopes, the study selected recently identified HLA-C-restricted and well-studied HLA-B-restricted targets. CMV infection together with matching HLA type was indicated by public TCR beta signatures.

V was shortened by 6 bases and J by 10 bases, with 7 bases between the two germline ends. Germline CDR1 SEHNR, CDR2 FQNEAQ (reference sequence). The CDR3 is made up of 10 amino acids. Study findings and constraints: The cumulative frequency of public TCR beta families distinguished individuals who carried CMV together with the relevant HLA. HLA-C-restricted TCR beta clonotypes specific for CMV led the ex vivo response.

TCRdb called the reads again in MiXCR, with one record for every CDR3 protein. This sample has 84,000 or so distinct CDR3 sequences; around 49% occur once, and the top ten carry approximately 93%. The sample in question was CD8+ T cells from cultured PBMCs, obtained from culture after CMV antigen stimulation. J is TRBJ2-1 and V is TRBV7-9; unclear D gene. This TCR derives from a human donor in good health (CMV status not recorded). Some clones in this sample may be carry-over from other donors' samples. CDR3 loop: CASSNQEQFF. Written as DNA, the CDR3 is TGTGCCAGCAGTAACCAGGAGCAGTTCTTC.